This TCR beta chain was documented in a study of T cells in Graves' hyperthyroidism and ophthalmopathy. What was amplified from RNA transcripts were TCR beta CDR3 regions. HTBI primers were used for first-round RT-PCR of the TCR CDR3. Each CDR3 protein is one row after TCRdb ran MiXCR on the multiplex PCR reads. The sample includes around 200,000 distinct CDR3 sequences, over 15% seen only once; the top ten take 25% to 35%. Diagnoses used clinical symptoms, serum thyroxine and TRAb, thyroid ultrasound and orbital computed tomography. For this clonotype: Its antigen is unknown.

General study points: A 13 V-J model separated ophthalmopathy from stable hyperthyroidism. Ophthalmopathy was identified by the model a median around 5.9 months ahead of onset.

The CDR3 is made up of 15 amino acids. Germline V lookup: CDR1 SGHDT, CDR2 YYEEEE. V lost 2 bases, J lost 5 bases, and 6 bases stayed unmatched. The TCR comes from a woman aged 50 to 65 with Graves' hyperthyroidism. The J gene is TRBJ2-1, the V gene TRBV5-6, with TRBD2 matching over 8 bases. Sequencing was done on a sample of blood. The CDR3 region has the DNA TGTGCCAGCAGCTTAAGCGGGGGAATTAACAATGAGCAGTTCTTC. It translates to CASSLSGGINNEQFF.